The present entry profiles one T cell receptor (beta chain) with its context. As handled by the study authors: Reference gene primer amplification yielded estimated nucleated cell counts. Data came from immunoSEQ multiplex PCR; TCRdb stores just in-frame clones and leaves some out. That table supplies the V and J calls and clone size; D and trimming were determined from the DNA. The data contain approximately 54,000 clones, roughly 88% of them singletons. These data belong to a study of blood T cell repertoires in COVID-19. The CDR3 has 14 residues. V was pared by 0 bases and J by 9 bases, with 12 bases between. Germline V gene sequence: CDR1 MNHNY, CDR2 SVGAGI (reference sequence).

The sequenced sample consisted of peripheral blood. This sequence originates from a human donor in a cohort sampled during active COVID-19. This chain uses TRBV6-6 with TRBJ2-1; the D is unclear. CDR3 sequence reads: CASSYSAVSSEQFF. CDR3 coding DNA: TGTGCCAGCAGTTACTCGGCGGTTAGCTCTGAGCAGTTCTTC.